Reported below is one TCR beta chain. The antigen is unknown. The data were obtained in a study of OX40 agonist ivuxolimab in advanced cancers. The ends lost 6 bases at V and 3 bases at J; junction bases unmatched: 3. Germline V lookup: CDR1 MDHEN, CDR2 SYDVKM. The length of the CDR3 is 14 residues. Study-wide points: The antigens recognized by the expanded peripheral T cells, that is their antigen specificity, were not determined. Dosing at 0.1 to 3.0 mg/kg was accompanied by clonal expansion of CD4+ and CD8+ blood T cells by week 6. People who partly responded at 0.1-3.0 mg/kg had some of the least clonal expansion seen. Nonresponders included some who also had low normalized T-cell clonal expansion.

Some clones are missing from TCRdb's copy, which holds only in-frame ones; the method was immunoSEQ multiplex PCR. Of 65,000 to 75,000 clones listed, 88% were seen once; the top ten hold roughly 0.98%. The material was CD4+ or CD8+ T cells sorted from blood, obtained in a trial of the OX40 agonist ivuxolimab. The V and J genes are TRBV28 and TRBJ1-2; TRBD1 matches at 11 bases. The source is an adult with an advanced solid tumor such as melanoma, head and neck, liver or kidney cancer. CDR3 residues: CASRRTGGDYGYTF. CDR3 DNA: TGTGCCAGCAGAAGGACAGGGGGCGACTATGGCTACACCTTC.